These 23 T cell receptor beta chains originate from one sample sequenced in a study of blood T cell repertoires in COVID-19. Using immunoSEQ multiplex PCR, the repertoire was profiled, and TCRdb retains in-frame clones only, with some absent. The sample records about 88,000 clones, 72% being singletons. Sequencing input: peripheral blood. These receptor sequences come from an older woman in a cohort sampled during active or convalescent COVID-19.

To note about this clone: A much larger clone differs by one base, so this may be a read error. This sample includes further DNA sequences coding for the same CDR3. The chain has TRBV9 and TRBJ2-1; 8 bases line up with TRBD1. Germline V lookup: CDR1 SGDLS, CDR2 YYNGEE. The CDR3 runs 15 residues. CDR3 protein: CASSATGETYNEQFF. The DNA of the CDR3 is TGCGCCAGCAGCGCGACAGGGGAAACCTACAATGAGCAGTTCTTC.

This chain links TRBV6-2 or TRBV6-3 with TRBJ1-5; no definite D call. Per the germline V gene, CDR1 is MNHEY and CDR2 is SVGEGT. Trimming shortened V by 0 bases and J by 6 bases, and 9 bases separated the two germline ends. The CDR3 consists of 14 residues. The CDR3 DNA reads as TGTGCCAGCAGTTACTCTCCATTTTTTCAGCCCCAGCATTTT. It translates to CASSYSPFFQPQHF.

This CDR3 reads CASSSRTGFGIGYTF. The DNA of the CDR3 is TGTGCCAGCAGTTCCCGGACAGGGTTTGGTATTGGCTACACCTTC. This chain connects TRBV28 to TRBJ1-2, with 8 bases matching TRBD1. The CDR3 is 15 amino acids. Germline V gene data show CDR1 as MDHEN and CDR2 as SYDVKM. V was pared by 4 bases and J by 7 bases, with 11 bases of the junction left unmatched.

This clone was seen many times. The chain recombines TRBV6-4 with TRBJ2-3, with TRBD2 matching over 9 bases. The germline CDR1 and CDR2 sequences are MRHNA and SNTAGT. This CDR3 has 15 residues. Losses at the gene ends were 3 bases for V and 4 bases for J; bases not matched to a gene: 5. In DNA form, the CDR3 reads TGTGCCAGCAGTGAGCAGGGCGGGGGGGCAGATACGCAGTATTTT. As protein: CASSEQGGGADTQYF.

This clone occurred once. This rearrangement joins TRBV5-4 to TRBJ1-5; 8 nucleotides line up with TRBD1. With 2 bases clipped from V and 4 bases from J, the junction kept 2 bases outside the gene matches. Germline lookup yields CDR1 SGHNT and CDR2 YYREEE (reference sequence). This CDR3 has 14 residues. The CDR3 region has the DNA TGTGCCAGCAGCTTACAGGGGGTGAATCAGCCCCAGCATTTT. Amino acids: CASSLQGVNQPQHF.

This chain joins TRBV6-5 and TRBJ1-1; D is perhaps TRBD1 (6 bases). Trimming shortened V by 7 bases and J by 3 bases, and 15 bases separated the two germline ends. There are 14 residues in the CDR3. Germline CDR1 is MNHEY and CDR2 is SVGAGI. The CDR3 nucleotides are TGTGCCAGCAACTATATCGGGGGGCACACTGAAGCTTTCTTT. As protein: CASNYIGGHTEAFF.

The chain uses TRBV6-1 and TRBJ2-5, with 10 positions matching TRBD2. Germline trimming cut 4 bases from V and 5 bases from J; bases unmatched to any gene: 10. Germline V gives CDR1 MNHNS, CDR2 SASEGT. The CDR3 consists of 16 residues. The CDR3 DNA follows: TGTGCCAGCAGTGGAGGACTAGCGGTCCGAGGGGAGACCCAGTACTTC. It translates to CASSGGLAVRGETQYF.

The gene calls are TRBV7-2 and TRBJ2-7; no reliable D call. Trimming shortened V by 3 bases and J by 4 bases, and 4 bases separated the two germline ends. The CDR3 is 11 residues long. Germline CDR1 is SGHTA and CDR2 is FQGNSA. CDR3 nucleotides: TGTGCCAGCAGCTTGTTATACGAGCAGTACTTC. As protein: CASSLLYEQYF.

A single count supports this clone. This chain connects TRBV5-6 to TRBJ1-2, with 8 bases fitting TRBD1. Germline loops: CDR1 SGHDT, CDR2 YYEEEE. J gave up 8 bases and V 4 bases, and 7 bases lay outside the gene matches. CDR3 length: 13 residues. DNA for the CDR3: TGTGCCAGCAGCACCGCAGGGGGCCAAGGCTACACCTTC. It encodes CASSTAGGQGYTF.

In its sample, this clone was seen a few times. V is TRBV12-3 or TRBV12-4 and J is TRBJ2-1; 8 positions agree with TRBD2. This CDR3 comprises 13 residues. Trimming cost V 7 bases and J 8 bases; bases outside gene matches: 7. The CDR3 sequence: CASKVGGGYEQFF. The CDR3 nucleotides are TGTGCCAGCAAGGTCGGGGGGGGCTATGAGCAGTTCTTC.

V is TRBV6-5 and J is TRBJ1-1; D uncertain. The CDR3 runs 14 residues. In germline, CDR1 is MNHEY, CDR2 SVGAGI. Trimming cost V 7 bases and J 5 bases, with 17 bases left between them. CDR3 bases: TGTGCCAGCATCACCCCCGGTCTTAGAACTGAAGCTTTCTTT. Protein product: CASITPGLRTEAFF.

The V and J genes are TRBV2 and TRBJ2-3, with 13 bases identical to TRBD2. With V trimmed by 6 bases and J by 0 bases, 15 bases remained unmatched. Germline V gene lookup returns CDR1 SNHLY and CDR2 FYNNEI. There are 20 residues in the CDR3. The CDR3 DNA reads TGTGCCAGCAGCGCCCCTTTGGGACTAGCGGGGACGTCTAGCACAGATACGCAGTATTTT. It translates to CASSAPLGLAGTSSTDTQYF.

The rearrangement links TRBV6-5 to TRBJ2-1; D is perhaps TRBD2 (6 bases). This CDR3 contains 15 residues. Trimming removed 2 bases from V and 13 bases from J, with 21 bases in between. The germline V gene encodes CDR1 MNHEY and CDR2 SVGAGI. The CDR3 nucleotides are TGTGCCAGCAGTTACGAGCTCGGGACTCCACAACTTCAGTTCTTC. Protein sequence: CASSYELGTPQLQFF.

In its sample, this clone was seen a few times. The V call is TRBV29-1, the J call TRBJ1-5, with D uncertain. Germline loops: CDR1 SQVTM, CDR2 ANQGSEA. V lost 5 bases and J 2 bases, leaving 13 bases between the germline ends. The CDR3 contains 14 residues. CDR3 DNA: TGCAGCGTTCTCTCGGGTGGAGGCAATCAGCCCCAGCATTTT. Its protein is CSVLSGGGNQPQHF.

V and J are TRBV5-1 and TRBJ2-5; TRBD1 aligns across 12 bases. J lost 4 bases, V lost 4 bases, and 5 bases had no gene match. The CDR3 has 15 residues. The germline gives CDR1 SGHRS, CDR2 YFSETQ. Written as DNA, the CDR3 is TGCGCCAGCAGCCGGGGACAGGGGGCGGCAGAGACCCAGTACTTC. Its translation: CASSRGQGAAETQYF.

Turning to this clone: This same CDR3 is encoded by further DNA sequences in the sample. The chain carries TRBV15 and TRBJ2-7, with TRBD1 as a possible D gene (5 bases). CDR1 and CDR2 (germline): LNHNV, YYDKDF (reference sequence). This CDR3 is 14 amino acids long. Trimming shortened V by 0 bases and J by 4 bases, and 10 bases separated the two germline ends. CDR3 DNA: TGTGCCACCAGCAGAGATAGGGGTTTTTACGAGCAGTACTTC. Protein: CATSRDRGFYEQYF.

This clone has just a few counts. The chain carries TRBV11-3 and TRBJ2-5, with D tentatively TRBD2 (5 bases). This CDR3 contains 15 residues. V lost 5 bases to trimming and J lost 5 bases, with 18 bases between them. Germline CDR1 reads SGHNT; CDR2 reads YENEEA. CDR3 residues: CASSPGVDARETQYF. The CDR3 DNA follows: TGTGCCAGCAGCCCCGGGGTCGATGCTAGGGAGACCCAGTACTTC.

The J gene is TRBJ1-5, the V gene TRBV19; D is unclear. V was cut by 2 bases and J by 3 bases, with 11 bases left in between. Germline V CDR1 and CDR2: LNHDA, SQIVND (reference sequence). The CDR3 has 15 amino acids. DNA for the CDR3: TGTGCCAGTAGTATAATACGGCAGGACAATCAGCCCCAGCATTTT. This codes for CASSIIRQDNQPQHF.

The chain has TRBV12-3 or TRBV12-4 and TRBJ1-1, with D hard to call. V lost 3 bases to trimming and J lost 8 bases, with 7 bases between them. The CDR3 has 11 residues. CDR3 in DNA: TGTGCCAGCAGTTTCCAACTGGAAGCTTTCTTT. It yields the protein CASSFQLEAFF.

V is TRBV7-8 and J is TRBJ2-2; TRBD1 matches at 7 bases. Germline values: CDR1 SGHVS, CDR2 FQNEAQ. The V segment lost 5 bases and the J segment 5 bases; nucleotides outside the gene matches: 5. The CDR3 contains 14 residues. The CDR3 DNA reads as TGTGCCAGCAGCCCCGGCAGGGGGACCGGGGAGCTGTTTTTT. Amino acid sequence: CASSPGRGTGELFF.

The gene calls are TRBV6-2 or TRBV6-3 and TRBJ2-7, with 9 nucleotides matching TRBD1. J was trimmed by 4 bases and V by 2 bases; bases with no gene match: 0. Germline loops: CDR1 MNHEY, CDR2 SVGEGT. The CDR3 has 13 amino acids. The CDR3 is CASSYGTGYEQYF. The CDR3 DNA is TGTGCCAGCAGTTACGGGACAGGGTACGAGCAGTACTTC.

The chain has TRBV7-3 and TRBJ1-2; maybe TRBD1 (5 bases). The V end was cut by 3 bases, the J end by 4 bases, with 9 bases between. This CDR3 contains 13 residues. Germline values: CDR1 SGHTA, CDR2 FQGTGA. In DNA, the CDR3 is TGTGCCAGCAGCTTGTCCCAGGGCTATGGCTACACCTTC. Its protein product is CASSLSQGYGYTF.

This clone appeared a few times. J is TRBJ1-5 and V is TRBV19, with 7 nucleotides matching TRBD1. The length of the CDR3 is 13 residues. After removal of 6 bases from V and 4 bases from J, the junction contained 3 bases not matched to a gene. Germline V CDR1 and CDR2: LNHDA, SQIVND (reference sequence). CDR3 amino acids: CASRDRENQPQHF. For the CDR3, the DNA is TGTGCCAGTAGAGACAGGGAAAATCAGCCCCAGCATTTT. Full variable domain (outside the CDR3, taken from reference TRBV19 and TRBJ1-5): DGGITQSPKYLFRKEGQNVTLSCEQNLNHDAMYWYRQDPGQGLRLIYYSQIVNDFQKGDIAEGYSVSREKKESFPLTVTSAQKNPTAFYLCASRDRENQPQHFGDGTRLSIL.